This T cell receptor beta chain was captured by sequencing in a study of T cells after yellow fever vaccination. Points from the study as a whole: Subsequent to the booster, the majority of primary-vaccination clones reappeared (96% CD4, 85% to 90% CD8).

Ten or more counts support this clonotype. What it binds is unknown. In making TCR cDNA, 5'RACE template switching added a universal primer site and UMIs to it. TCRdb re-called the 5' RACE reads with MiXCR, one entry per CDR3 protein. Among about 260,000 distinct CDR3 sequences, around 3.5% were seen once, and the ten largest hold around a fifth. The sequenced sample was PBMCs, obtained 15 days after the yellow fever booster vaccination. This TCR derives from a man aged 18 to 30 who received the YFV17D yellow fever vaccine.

The CDR3 reads CASSFRTSGFTEGETQYF. The CDR3 DNA is TGTGCCAGCAGCTTCCGGACTAGCGGGTTCACCGAGGGGGAGACCCAGTACTTC. V and J are TRBV7-9 and TRBJ2-5, with TRBD2 matching 11 bases. The CDR3 is made up of 18 amino acids. Germline CDR1 SEHNR, CDR2 FQNEAQ (reference sequence). V was clipped by 3 bases and J by 5 bases; unmatched bases: 14. The whole variable domain, filled in from reference TRBV7-9 and TRBJ2-5, reads DTGVSQNPRHKITKRGQNVTFRCDPISEHNRLYWYRQTLGQGPEFLTYFQNEAQLEKSRLLSDRFSAERPKGSFSTLEIQRTEQGDSAMYLCASSFRTSGFTEGETQYFGPGTRLLVL.